This T cell receptor beta chain was documented in a study of shared clonotypes between healthy human individuals. Libraries were prepared by immunoSEQ multiplex PCR; TCRdb keeps only in-frame clonotypes and omits some of them. The data show 2 million to 2.5 million clones, roughly 93% seen once. This CDR3 spans 19 amino acids. With 3 bases clipped from V and 0 bases from J, the junction kept 11 bases outside the gene matches. Germline V gene data show CDR1 as SGHRS and CDR2 as YFSETQ. The TCR originated in a young man in good health. Some clones in this sample may be carry-over from other donors' samples. Sequenced: naive CD4+ T cells from PBMCs. Subset specified: CD45RA+ positively selected. The chain joins TRBV5-1 to TRBJ2-4; the match to TRBD2 covers 11 bases. The CDR3 coding sequence is TGCGCCAGCAGCTCAGGGACTAGCGGATTGGGATTAGCCAAAAACATTCAGTACTTC. Translation gives CASSSGTSGLGLAKNIQYF.